This TCR beta chain stems from a study of blood T cell repertoires in COVID-19 (dated by TCRdb to 2020 to 2021). In the study overall: The collaborator samples originated in the United States, Italy and Spain and spanned the acute and convalescent phases of COVID-19. The prospective study material was composed of cDNA or gDNA derived from T cells, B-cell-depleted T cells, or PBMCs. Subjects who had been exposed to COVID-19, were actively infected with it, or had recovered from it provided the deeply sampled blood TCRbeta repertoires that made up the dataset. The repertoires were made available in a free public database intended to serve as a resource for research on the immune response to SARS-CoV-2. The samples were drawn from two sources: the first 160 participants of the ongoing ImmuneRACE study, and 950 to 1,500 subjects contributed by 6 global collaborators. Nearly every sample came with metadata listing a de-identified subject ID, COVID-19 status, age in years and sex. Where available, HLA class I and class II types were obtained from metadata supplied by the sample provider rather than from assay-based typing. The paper's findings and limits, for the study overall: The amount of clinical and demographic metadata varied by source and participant and was provided uncurated.

A remark on this clone: Its antigen target is currently unknown. One base away there is no much larger clone; base qualities are not given.

Whole blood was collected in K2EDTA tubes by collaborating institutions according to the institutions' own protocols. For TCRbeta analysis, collaborator samples were shipped as frozen whole blood, as isolated PBMCs, or as DNA extracted from either sample type. TCRbeta CDR3 regions were amplified from genomic DNA by means of the immunoSEQ Assay, a bias-controlled multiplex PCR. The paper's data handling went like this. Within the assay, amplification of reference gene primers was used to estimate how many nucleated cells each sample contained. To quantify the absolute abundance of each unique TCRbeta CDR3 rearrangement, sequence reads were collapsed and filtered. For each sample, productive Simpson clonality was calculated by taking the square root of Simpson's diversity index across productive rearrangements. The table comes from immuneACCESS by way of TCRdb, which keeps in-frame sequences with V and J called. Part of the clones is missing from these tables; in studies checked, under half for an unresolved V gene and the rest for unknown reasons. V and J calls and clone size come straight from that table; D and trimming were deduced from the DNA. The sample profile shows about 120,000 clones; roughly nine tenths of them were found once. Together, the top ten hold about 29% of the sample.

The germline V gene encodes CDR1 MNHEY and CDR2 SVGAGI. There are 14 amino acids in the CDR3, from cysteine to phenylalanine inclusive. The entry retains the CDR3 DNA only, 42 bases that are in frame from base 1. After removal of 7 bases from V and 2 bases from J, the junction retains 5 bases not matched to a gene. The sequenced sample consisted of peripheral blood. The clonotype was recovered from a man aged 65-85 years with active or convalescent COVID-19. This chain joins TRBV6-5 to TRBJ2-7, and 10 junctional nucleotides match TRBD1. The nucleotide sequence is given as TGTGCCAGCACCCAGGGGACAGGGGCCTACGAGCAGTACTTC. This encodes CASTQGTGAYEQYF.